The 2 T cell receptor beta chains below all came from one sample that was sequenced in a study of blood T cell repertoires in COVID-19. Measured with immunoSEQ multiplex PCR; TCRdb has only the in-frame clones, and not every one. The table records about 39,000 clones, 65% to 90% of them present only once. Material for sequencing was peripheral blood. These receptors were obtained from a man aged 40-55 years with active COVID-19.

This clone appeared once. This chain joins TRBV28 and TRBJ2-7; possible D gene TRBD2, 7 bases. V was clipped by 6 bases and J by 7 bases, with 16 bases between them. This CDR3 is 13 amino acids long. The germline CDR1 and CDR2 sequences are MDHEN and SYDVKM. The CDR3 nucleotides are TGTGCCAGCAGCCGGGGGGCTTGGGGGGAGCAGTACTTC. It codes for CASSRGAWGEQYF.

The V and J genes are TRBV2 and TRBJ2-5; TRBD2 matches 8 bases. CDR3 length: 15 amino acids. With V trimmed by 1 base and J by 4 bases, 5 bases remained unmatched. The germline V gene has CDR1 SNHLY and CDR2 FYNNEI. The CDR3 region is CASSEEAGDSETQYF. As DNA, the CDR3 is TGTGCCAGCAGTGAAGAAGCGGGAGATTCAGAGACCCAGTACTTC.